This T cell receptor (beta chain) was captured by sequencing in a study of blood T cell repertoires in COVID-19. About the study: In each case, the material was cDNA or gDNA derived from T cells, B-cell-depleted T cells, or PBMCs.

Libraries were prepared by immunoSEQ multiplex PCR; TCRdb keeps only in-frame clonotypes and omits some of them. The table records more than 150,000 clones, roughly four fifths of them present only once. CDR1 is GTSNPN and CDR2 is SVGIG in the germline V gene (reference sequence). With 0 bases removed from V and 6 bases from J, the gap between germline ends came to 14 bases. The CDR3 consists of 14 residues. The TCR was taken from a woman aged 25 to 39 with acute or convalescent COVID-19. V usage is TRBV30 and J usage is TRBJ1-1, with a possible D match to TRBD1 (5 bases). The specimen was peripheral blood. CDR3 in DNA: TGTGCCTGGAGTGTACACGGGGGGAGCGCTGAAGCTTTCTTT. This sequence encodes CAWSVHGGSAEAFF.